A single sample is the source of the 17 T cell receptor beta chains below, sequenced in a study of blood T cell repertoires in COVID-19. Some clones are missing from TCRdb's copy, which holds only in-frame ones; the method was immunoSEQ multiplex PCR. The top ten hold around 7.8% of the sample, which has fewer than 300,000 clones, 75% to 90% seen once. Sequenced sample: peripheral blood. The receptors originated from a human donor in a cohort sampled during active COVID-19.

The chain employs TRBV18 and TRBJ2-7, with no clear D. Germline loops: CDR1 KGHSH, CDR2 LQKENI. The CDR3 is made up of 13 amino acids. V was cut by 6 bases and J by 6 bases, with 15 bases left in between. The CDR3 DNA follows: TGTGCCAGCTCTCCGATCGAGGCGATCGAGCAGTACTTC. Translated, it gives CASSPIEAIEQYF. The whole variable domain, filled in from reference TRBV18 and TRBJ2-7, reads NAGVMQNPRHLVRRRGQEARLRCSPMKGHSHVYWYRQLPEEGLKFMVYLQKENIIDESGMPKERFSAEFPKEGPSILRIQQVVRGDSAAYFCASSPIEAIEQYFGPGTRLTVT.

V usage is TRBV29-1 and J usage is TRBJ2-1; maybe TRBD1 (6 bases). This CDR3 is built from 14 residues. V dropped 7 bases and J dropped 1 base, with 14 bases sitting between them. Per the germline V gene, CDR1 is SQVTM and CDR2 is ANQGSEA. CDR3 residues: CSATGLGSYNEQFF. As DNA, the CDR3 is TGCAGCGCCACAGGGTTGGGGTCCTACAATGAGCAGTTCTTC.

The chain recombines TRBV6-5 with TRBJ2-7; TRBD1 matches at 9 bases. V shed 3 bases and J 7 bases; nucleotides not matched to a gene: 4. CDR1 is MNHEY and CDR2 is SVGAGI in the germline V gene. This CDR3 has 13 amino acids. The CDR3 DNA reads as TGTGCCAGCAGTTATTGGACAGGGGTTGAGCAGTACTTC. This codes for CASSYWTGVEQYF.

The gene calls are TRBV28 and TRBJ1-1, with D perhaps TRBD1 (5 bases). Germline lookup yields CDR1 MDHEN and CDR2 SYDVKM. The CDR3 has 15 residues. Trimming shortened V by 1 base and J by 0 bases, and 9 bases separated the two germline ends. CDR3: CASSLSQGMNTEAFF. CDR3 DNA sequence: TGTGCCAGCAGTTTATCGCAGGGCATGAACACTGAAGCTTTCTTT.

The CDR3, as DNA: TGCGCCAGCAGCCCTGGGACTAGCGGGGGGGCCCTCAGGGAGCTGTTTTTT. It yields the protein CASSPGTSGGALRELFF. V usage is TRBV5-1 and J usage is TRBJ2-2, with 16 positions matching TRBD2. Germline CDR1 reads SGHRS; CDR2 reads YFSETQ. The CDR3 has 17 amino acids. The V and J ends lost 4 bases and 9 bases, in that order; junction bases with no gene match: 9.

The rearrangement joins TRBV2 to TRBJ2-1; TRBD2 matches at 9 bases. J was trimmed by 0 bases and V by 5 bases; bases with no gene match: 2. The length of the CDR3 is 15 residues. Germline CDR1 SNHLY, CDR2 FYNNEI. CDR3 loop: CASSLAGASYNEQFF. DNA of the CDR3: TGTGCCAGCAGTTTAGCGGGAGCCTCCTACAATGAGCAGTTCTTC. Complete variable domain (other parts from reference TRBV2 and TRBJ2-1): EPEVTQTPSHQVTQMGQEVILRCVPISNHLYFYWYRQILGQKVEFLVSFYNNEISEKSEIFDDQFSVERPDGSNFTLKIRSTKLEDSAMYFCASSLAGASYNEQFFGPGTRLTVL.

The CDR3 region is CASSLVQGGGNTIYF. The CDR3 coding sequence is TGTGCCAGCAGTTTAGTCCAGGGAGGTGGAAACACCATATATTTT. This chain links TRBV28 with TRBJ1-3; D is perhaps TRBD1 (5 bases). The V gene's germline CDR1 is MDHEN and CDR2 SYDVKM. The germline V and J ends were trimmed by 2 bases and 3 bases, with 11 bases remaining between them. The CDR3 runs 15 residues.

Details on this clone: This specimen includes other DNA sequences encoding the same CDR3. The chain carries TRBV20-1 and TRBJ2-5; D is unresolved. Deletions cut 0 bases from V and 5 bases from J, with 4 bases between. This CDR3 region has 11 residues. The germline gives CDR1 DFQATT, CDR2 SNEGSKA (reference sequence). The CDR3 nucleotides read TGCAGTGCTAGAGATCGGGAGACCCAGTACTTC. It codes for CSARDRETQYF.

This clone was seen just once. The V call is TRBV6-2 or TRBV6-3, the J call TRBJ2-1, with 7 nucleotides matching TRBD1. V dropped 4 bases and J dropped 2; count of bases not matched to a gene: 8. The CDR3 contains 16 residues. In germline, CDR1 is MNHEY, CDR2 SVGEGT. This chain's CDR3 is CASSFRQGPTYNEQFF. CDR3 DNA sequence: TGTGCCAGCAGTTTCCGACAGGGTCCGACCTACAATGAGCAGTTCTTC.

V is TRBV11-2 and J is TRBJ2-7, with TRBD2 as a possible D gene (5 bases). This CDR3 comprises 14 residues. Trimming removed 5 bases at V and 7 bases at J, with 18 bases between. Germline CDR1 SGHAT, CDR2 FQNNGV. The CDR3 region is CASSPDWRILEQYF. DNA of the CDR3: TGTGCCAGCAGCCCTGACTGGAGGATCCTTGAGCAGTACTTC.

Written as DNA, the CDR3 is TGTGCCAGCAGCCGGACGATTCGAAGCGGCAGCACAGATACGCAGTATTTT. It yields the protein CASSRTIRSGSTDTQYF. The chain links TRBV7-8 to TRBJ2-3; TRBD2 is a possible D gene (5 bases). The CDR3 has 17 amino acids. V was cut by 5 bases and J by 0 bases, with 18 bases left in between. Germline V gene data show CDR1 as SGHVS and CDR2 as FQNEAQ.

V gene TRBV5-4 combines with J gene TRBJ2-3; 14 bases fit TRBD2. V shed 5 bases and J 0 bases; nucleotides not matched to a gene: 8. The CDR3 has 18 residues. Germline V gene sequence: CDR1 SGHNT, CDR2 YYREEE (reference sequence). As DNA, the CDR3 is TGTGCCAGCAGGACGGGGACTAGCGGGAGTCTTAGCACAGATACGCAGTATTTT. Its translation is CASRTGTSGSLSTDTQYF.

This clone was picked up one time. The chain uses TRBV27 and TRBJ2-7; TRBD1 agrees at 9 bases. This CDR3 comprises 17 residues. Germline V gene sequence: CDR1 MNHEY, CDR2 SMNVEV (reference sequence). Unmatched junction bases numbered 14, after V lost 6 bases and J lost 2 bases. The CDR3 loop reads CASSHSTGTGNTYEQYF. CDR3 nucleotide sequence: TGTGCCAGCAGCCATTCCACCGGGACAGGGAATACCTACGAGCAGTACTTC.

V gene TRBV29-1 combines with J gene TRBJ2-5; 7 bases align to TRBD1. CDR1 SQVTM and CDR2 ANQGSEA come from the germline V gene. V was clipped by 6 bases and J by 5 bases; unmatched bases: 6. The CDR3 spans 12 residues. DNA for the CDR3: TGCAGCGTAGGAGACAGGGCTGAGACCCAGTACTTC. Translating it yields CSVGDRAETQYF. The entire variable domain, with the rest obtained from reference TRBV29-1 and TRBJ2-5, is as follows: SAVISQKPSRDICQRGTSLTIQCQVDSQVTMMFWYRQQPGQSLTLIATANQGSEATYESGFVIDKFPISRPNLTFSTLTVSNMSPEDSSIYLCSVGDRAETQYFGPGTRLLVL.

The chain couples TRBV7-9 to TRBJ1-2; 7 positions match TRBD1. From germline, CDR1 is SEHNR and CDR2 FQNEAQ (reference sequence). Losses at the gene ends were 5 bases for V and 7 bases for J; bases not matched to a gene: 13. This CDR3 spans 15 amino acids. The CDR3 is CASSQWGQKFTGYTF. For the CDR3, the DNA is TGTGCCAGCAGCCAATGGGGACAGAAGTTCACTGGCTACACCTTC.

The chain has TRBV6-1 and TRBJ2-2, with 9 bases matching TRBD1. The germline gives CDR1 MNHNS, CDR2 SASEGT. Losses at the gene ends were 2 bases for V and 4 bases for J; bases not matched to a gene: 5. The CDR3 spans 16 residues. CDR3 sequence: CASSETGGARTGELFF. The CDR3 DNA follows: TGTGCCAGCAGTGAAACAGGGGGCGCCCGCACCGGGGAGCTGTTTTTT.

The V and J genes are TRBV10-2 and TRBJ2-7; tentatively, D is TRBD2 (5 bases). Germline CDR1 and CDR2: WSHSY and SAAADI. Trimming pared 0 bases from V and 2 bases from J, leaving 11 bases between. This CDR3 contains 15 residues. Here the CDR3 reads CASSESSGNTYEQYF. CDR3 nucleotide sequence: TGCGCCAGCAGTGAGTCCTCCGGGAATACCTACGAGCAGTACTTC.